This passage covers 26 T cell receptor beta chains from one sample sequenced in a study of beta chain features in type 1 diabetes. Regarding the study as a whole: TCRB CDR3s were moderately but significantly shorter in Type 1 diabetes patients in all four CD4+ subsets.

Expressed TCRB transcripts were sequenced because the entire RNA isolate underwent reverse transcription. The data were produced by immunoSEQ multiplex PCR, yet TCRdb's version contains in-frame clones alone and is incomplete. The sample includes some 640,000 clones, around an eighth seen only once; the top ten take 0.035% to 0.045%. For these TCRs, the target antigens are not known. The sequenced sample was naive CD4+ T cells from blood. These receptors came from a man between 18 and 29 years old with type 1 diabetes.

The chain carries TRBV5-1 and TRBJ2-1; 8 bases agree with TRBD2. From germline, CDR1 is SGHRS and CDR2 YFSETQ. Losses at the gene ends were 4 bases for V and 1 base for J; bases not matched to a gene: 10. CDR3 length: 17 residues. CDR3 sequence reads: CASSPVSGRRSYNEQFF. CDR3 coding DNA: TGCGCCAGCAGCCCAGTAAGCGGGAGACGTTCCTACAATGAGCAGTTCTTC.

This clone was picked up a small number of times. Mismatch with germline at one junction end may stem from a read error. The chain has TRBV9 and TRBJ2-3; TRBD1 matches 7 bases. The CDR3 has 12 residues. Germline V CDR1 and CDR2: SGDLS, YYNGEE. The CDR3 nucleotides are TGTGCCAGCAGCGTAGAGACAGGGTACCCGACTTTT. Translation: CASSVETGYPTF. Filled out from reference TRBV9 and TRBJ2-3, the complete variable domain reads DSGVTQTPKHLITATGQRVTLRCSPRSGDLSVYWYQQSLDQGLQFLIQYYNGEERAKGNILERFSAQQFPDLHSELNLSSLELGDSALYFCASSVETGYPTFGPGTRLTVL.

This clone showed up just a few times. The rearrangement joins TRBV5-8 to TRBJ2-7; the D call may be TRBD1 or TRBD2 (5 bases each). Germline CDR1 SGHTS, CDR2 YDEGEE. The V end lost 0 bases, the J end lost 11 bases, and 12 bases lay between the germline ends. The CDR3 totals 12 residues. This CDR3 reads CASSLARGREYF. As DNA, the CDR3 is TGTGCCAGCAGCTTGGCCCGGGGCAGGGAGTACTTC.

V is TRBV5-1 and J is TRBJ1-1; the match to TRBD1 covers 11 bases. This CDR3 spans 15 amino acids. The J segment lost 4 bases and the V segment lost 0 bases, leaving 2 bases of the junction unmatched. The V gene's germline CDR1 is SGHRS and CDR2 YFSETQ. Here the CDR3 reads CASSLAGTGGTEAFF. CDR3 bases: TGCGCCAGCAGCTTGGCCGGGACAGGGGGCACTGAAGCTTTCTTT.

The genes are TRBV5-1 and TRBJ2-6, with D possibly TRBD1 on 6 matching bases. Between the trimmed V and J ends, which lost 6 bases and 2 bases, there was a span of 12 bases. This CDR3 is 15 amino acids long. Germline V gene sequence: CDR1 SGHRS, CDR2 YFSETQ. The CDR3 loop is CASTPGVTGANVLTF. CDR3 DNA sequence: TGCGCCAGCACCCCAGGGGTTACTGGGGCCAACGTCCTGACTTTC.

V usage is TRBV9 and J usage is TRBJ2-7; 7 nucleotides match TRBD1. Germline CDR1 and CDR2: SGDLS and YYNGEE. This CDR3 is built from 14 residues. Trimming took 4 bases from V and 1 from J; bases not matched to a gene: 5. CDR3 sequence reads: CASSLQQGSYEQYF. As DNA, the CDR3 is TGTGCCAGCAGCCTCCAACAGGGGTCCTACGAGCAGTACTTC.

V usage is TRBV30 and J usage is TRBJ1-1; D not resolved. This CDR3 has 14 amino acids. V gave up 5 bases and J gave up 5 bases, with 18 bases separating them. Germline CDR1 is GTSNPN and CDR2 is SVGIG (reference sequence). CDR3 in amino acids: CAWYASLVRTEAFF. CDR3 DNA: TGTGCCTGGTACGCATCCCTGGTAAGGACTGAAGCTTTCTTT. Together with reference TRBV30 and TRBJ1-1, the CDR3 gives the full variable domain: SQTIHQWPATLVQPVGSPLSLECTVEGTSNPNLYWYRQAAGRGLQLLFYSVGIGQISSEVPQNLSASRPQDRQFILSSKKLLLSDSGFYLCAWYASLVRTEAFFGQGTRLTVV.

This clone was recorded a few times. The chain links TRBV9 to TRBJ2-5; no clear D gene. Trimming removed 0 bases at V and 5 bases at J, with 11 bases between. CDR1 SGDLS and CDR2 YYNGEE come from the germline V gene. This CDR3 region has 14 residues. CDR3 sequence reads: CASSVEAATETQYF. The CDR3 DNA reads as TGTGCCAGCAGCGTAGAGGCGGCAACGGAGACCCAGTACTTC.

This clone was detected a few times. J is TRBJ1-1 and V is TRBV6-5, with D uncertain. This CDR3 spans 15 amino acids. CDR1 is MNHEY, CDR2 SVGAGI, per germline. V lost 0 bases and J lost 2, with 10 bases in between. The DNA for the CDR3 is TGTGCCAGCAGTTACTCGGGCGGACCAAACACTGAAGCTTTCTTT. Its translation is CASSYSGGPNTEAFF.

This clone was seen a handful of times. V usage is TRBV5-4 and J usage is TRBJ2-1, with D perhaps matching TRBD2 (7 bases). With 3 bases removed from V and 4 bases from J, the gap between germline ends came to 23 bases. CDR1 and CDR2 from the germline V gene are SGHNT and YYREEE (reference sequence). The CDR3 covers 18 residues. The CDR3 region has the DNA TGTGCCAGCAGCTACCAACCGAAACAGGGAGGGATATACAATGAGCAGTTCTTC. It is translated as CASSYQPKQGGIYNEQFF.

This clone was seen a handful of times. The J gene is TRBJ2-5, the V gene TRBV25-1, with TRBD1 identical over 8 bases. The J segment lost 2 bases and the V segment lost 0 bases, leaving 5 bases of the junction unmatched. The CDR3 sequence is 16 residues long. Germline V gene sequence: CDR1 MGHDK, CDR2 SYGVNS. As DNA, the CDR3 is TGTGCCAGCAGTGAATATGCCACAGGGGGGCAAGAGACCCAGTACTTC. Amino acids: CASSEYATGGQETQYF.

This clone was recorded a few times. The sample holds other DNA sequences that translate to the same CDR3. CDR3 amino acids: CASSLVPAGGNEQFF. As DNA, the CDR3 is TGCGCCAGCAGCTTGGTCCCAGCGGGAGGTAATGAGCAGTTCTTC. The chain has TRBV5-1 and TRBJ2-1; 9 nucleotides align to TRBD2. The CDR3 length is 15 residues. V lost 0 bases to trimming and J lost 7 bases; unmatched junction nucleotides: 5. Germline values: CDR1 SGHRS, CDR2 YFSETQ.

This clone has just a few counts. V and J are TRBV15 and TRBJ2-5; 7 bases match TRBD2. The ends lost 8 bases at V and 3 bases at J; junction bases unmatched: 9. The V gene's germline CDR1 is LNHNV and CDR2 YYDKDF (reference sequence). The CDR3 extends over 14 amino acids. CDR3 sequence reads: CATGREDLEETQYF. DNA of the CDR3: TGTGCCACCGGACGGGAGGACCTAGAAGAGACCCAGTACTTC.

The DNA for the CDR3 is TGTGCCAGCAGCTTAATAGGGACAGGAAGATCCTACGAGCAGTACTTC. Its translation: CASSLIGTGRSYEQYF. The chain recombines TRBV7-2 with TRBJ2-7, with 8 bases that match TRBD1. Germline V lookup: CDR1 SGHTA, CDR2 FQGNSA. The V and J ends lost 2 bases and 1 base, in that order; junction bases with no gene match: 7. The CDR3 is made up of 16 amino acids.

This clone was picked up a small number of times. This rearrangement joins TRBV7-3 to TRBJ2-6; tentatively, D is TRBD1 or TRBD2 (5 bases each). Trimming shortened V by 5 bases and J by 11 bases, and 16 bases separated the two germline ends. The germline V gene encodes CDR1 SGHTA and CDR2 FQGTGA. CDR3 length equals 14 residues. CDR3 region: CASSEMSGTDVLTF. The CDR3 coding sequence is TGTGCCAGCAGCGAAATGAGTGGGACGGACGTCCTGACTTTC.

This clone was observed a few times. The rearrangement joins TRBV9 to TRBJ2-1, with unresolved D. This CDR3 region has 15 residues. CDR1 and CDR2 from the germline V gene are SGDLS and YYNGEE. Trimming took 0 bases from V and 0 from J, leaving 7 bases between them. The CDR3 DNA reads as TGTGCCAGCAGCGTAGGGCGGAGCTCCTACAATGAGCAGTTCTTC. Protein product: CASSVGRSSYNEQFF.

The rearrangement links TRBV4-3 to TRBJ2-7, with a possible D match to TRBD1 (5 bases). V was cut by 0 bases and J by 1 base, with 10 bases left in between. The CDR3 loop spans 15 amino acids. Germline V gene data show CDR1 as LGHNA and CDR2 as YSLEER. The CDR3 nucleotides are TGCGCCAGCAGCCAAGATCGGCAGGGATCCTACGAGCAGTACTTC. Amino acid sequence: CASSQDRQGSYEQYF.

The chain has TRBV11-2 and TRBJ2-5; D gene uncertain. V was cut by 4 bases and J by 5 bases, with 11 bases left in between. The CDR3 has 13 residues. Germline V gives CDR1 SGHAT, CDR2 FQNNGV. The CDR3 DNA reads as TGTGCCAGCAGCTCCGAGGAACGGGAGACCCAGTACTTC. Translation: CASSSEERETQYF.

This clone appeared a few times. The CDR3 DNA follows: TGTGCCAGCAGTTCCCCGGACAGGCCGGAAAAACTGTTTTTT. Amino acids: CASSSPDRPEKLFF. The chain employs TRBV6-5 and TRBJ1-4, with TRBD1 matching 7 bases. Germline CDR1 reads MNHEY; CDR2 reads SVGAGI. V lost 4 bases to trimming and J lost 8 bases; unmatched junction nucleotides: 7. The CDR3 is made up of 14 amino acids.

This sequence joins TRBV5-4 and TRBJ2-3, with unresolved D. CDR1 is SGHNT, CDR2 YYREEE, per germline (reference sequence). The CDR3 contains 15 residues. V lost 3 bases and J lost 0, with 11 bases in between. The CDR3 nucleotides read TGTGCCAGCAGCTGGAAGCAGCTTAGCACAGATACGCAGTATTTT. Its translation is CASSWKQLSTDTQYF.

Points on this clone: In the same sample, other DNA sequences code for this CDR3. The chain links TRBV30 to TRBJ2-5, with no clear D. This CDR3 has 13 amino acids. Between the trimmed V and J ends, which lost 0 bases and 1 base, there was a span of 6 bases. CDR1 and CDR2 (germline): GTSNPN, SVGIG (reference sequence). As DNA, the CDR3 is TGTGCCTGGAGTGTCGGTTTCCAAGAGACCCAGTACTTC. It encodes CAWSVGFQETQYF.

The genes are TRBV6-5 and TRBJ1-6, with 10 bases matching TRBD1. This CDR3 region has 14 residues. The ends lost 6 bases at V and 8 bases at J; junction bases unmatched: 4. From germline, CDR1 is MNHEY and CDR2 SVGAGI. Here the CDR3 reads CASSPGTGDSPLHF. In DNA, the CDR3 is TGTGCCAGCAGCCCAGGGACAGGGGATTCACCCCTCCACTTT.

DNA of the CDR3: TGTGCCAGCAGTTCCTACCCAGACCACAACCAAGAGACCCAGTACTTC. It is translated as CASSSYPDHNQETQYF. The V gene is TRBV6-5, the J gene TRBJ2-5; D is undetermined. V shed 4 bases and J shed 0 bases, with 15 bases lying between them. Germline-derived CDR1 and CDR2 are MNHEY and SVGAGI. The CDR3 totals 16 residues.

This sequence joins TRBV13 and TRBJ1-1; possibly TRBD1 for D (5 bases). CDR3 length equals 14 residues. V lost 3 bases and J 1 base, leaving 9 bases between the germline ends. Germline V gene sequence: CDR1 PRHDT, CDR2 FYEKMQ (reference sequence). DNA of the CDR3: TGTGCCAGCAGCTTCCCTACAGGGAACACTGAAGCTTTCTTT. This codes for CASSFPTGNTEAFF.

The chain combines TRBV2 with TRBJ2-4; a possible D gene is TRBD1 (7 bases). Germline CDR1 is SNHLY and CDR2 is FYNNEI. This CDR3 comprises 12 residues. V lost 9 bases, J lost 7 bases, and 13 bases lay in between. The CDR3 is CASRLGGNIQYF. CDR3 nucleotide sequence: TGTGCCAGTAGACTAGGGGGCAACATTCAGTACTTC.

This clone has more than one count but fewer than ten. The V call is TRBV2, the J call TRBJ2-1; TRBD1 aligns across 7 bases. Germline V gives CDR1 SNHLY, CDR2 FYNNEI. With 4 bases clipped from V and 10 bases from J, the junction kept 7 bases outside the gene matches. This CDR3 spans 13 amino acids. The CDR3 sequence: CASSAEGAGEQFF. The CDR3 coding sequence is TGTGCCAGCAGTGCCGAGGGGGCAGGCGAGCAGTTCTTC. Full variable domain (remainder filled in from reference TRBV2 and TRBJ2-1): EPEVTQTPSHQVTQMGQEVILRCVPISNHLYFYWYRQILGQKVEFLVSFYNNEISEKSEIFDDQFSVERPDGSNFTLKIRSTKLEDSAMYFCASSAEGAGEQFFGPGTRLTVL.